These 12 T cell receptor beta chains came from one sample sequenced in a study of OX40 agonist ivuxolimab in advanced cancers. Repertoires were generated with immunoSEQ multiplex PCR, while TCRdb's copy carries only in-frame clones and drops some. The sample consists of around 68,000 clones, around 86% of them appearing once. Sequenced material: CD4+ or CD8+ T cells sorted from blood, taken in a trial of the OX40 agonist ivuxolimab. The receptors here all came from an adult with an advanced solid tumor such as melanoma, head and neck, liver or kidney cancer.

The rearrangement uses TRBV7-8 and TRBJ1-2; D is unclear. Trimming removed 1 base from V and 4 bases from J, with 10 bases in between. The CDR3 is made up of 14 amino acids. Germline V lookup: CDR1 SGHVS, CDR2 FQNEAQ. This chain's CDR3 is CASSLVEEPYGYTF. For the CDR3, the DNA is TGTGCCAGCAGCTTAGTGGAGGAACCCTATGGCTACACCTTC.

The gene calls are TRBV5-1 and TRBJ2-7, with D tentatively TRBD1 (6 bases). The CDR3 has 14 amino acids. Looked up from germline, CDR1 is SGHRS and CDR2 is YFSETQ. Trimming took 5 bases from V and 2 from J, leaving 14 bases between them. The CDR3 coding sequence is TGCGCCAGCAGGCCCCAGGGGTCTACCTACGAGCAGTACTTC. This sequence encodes CASRPQGSTYEQYF.

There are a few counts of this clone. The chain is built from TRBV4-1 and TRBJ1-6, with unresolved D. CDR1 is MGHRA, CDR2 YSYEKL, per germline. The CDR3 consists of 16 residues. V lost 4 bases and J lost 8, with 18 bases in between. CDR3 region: CASSPIGRQIDSPLHF. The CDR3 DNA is TGCGCCAGCAGCCCCATAGGGAGGCAGATAGATTCACCCCTCCACTTT.

CDR3 nucleotides: TGTGCCAGCAGCTTAGGGGCGGGGGAGCAGTTCTTC. It translates to CASSLGAGEQFF. The chain combines TRBV11-3 with TRBJ2-1; D may be TRBD2 (6 bases). Trimming removed 1 base from V and 10 bases from J, with 8 bases in between. The germline gives CDR1 SGHNT, CDR2 YENEEA. CDR3 length: 12 amino acids.

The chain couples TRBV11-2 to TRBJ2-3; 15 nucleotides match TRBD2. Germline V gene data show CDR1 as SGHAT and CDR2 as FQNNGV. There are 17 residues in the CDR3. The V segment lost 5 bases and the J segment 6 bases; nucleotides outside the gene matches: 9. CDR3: CASSPGTSGGLPDTQYF. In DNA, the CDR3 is TGTGCCAGCAGCCCCGGGACTAGCGGGGGGCTACCGGATACGCAGTATTTT.

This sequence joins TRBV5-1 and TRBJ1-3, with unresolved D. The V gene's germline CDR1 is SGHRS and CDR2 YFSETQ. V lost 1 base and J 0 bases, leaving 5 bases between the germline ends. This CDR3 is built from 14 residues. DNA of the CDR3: TGCGCCAGCAGCTTGTCGGACTCTGGAAACACCATATATTTT. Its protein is CASSLSDSGNTIYF.

The CDR3 protein is CASSGLAGGPRETQYF. The CDR3 DNA follows: TGTGCCAGCAGCGGACTAGCGGGGGGGCCCAGAGAGACCCAGTACTTC. V is TRBV7-8 and J is TRBJ2-5, with 15 bases that match TRBD2. Trimming at V came to 5 bases and at J to 4 bases, leaving 5 bases not matched to a gene. The germline gives CDR1 SGHVS, CDR2 FQNEAQ. The CDR3 covers 16 residues. Full variable domain (rest looked up from reference TRBV7-8 and TRBJ2-5): GAGVSQSPRYKVAKRGQDVALRCDPISGHVSLFWYQQALGQGPEFLTYFQNEAQLDKSGLPSDRFFAERPEGSVSTLKIQRTQQEDSAVYLCASSGLAGGPRETQYFGPGTRLLVL.

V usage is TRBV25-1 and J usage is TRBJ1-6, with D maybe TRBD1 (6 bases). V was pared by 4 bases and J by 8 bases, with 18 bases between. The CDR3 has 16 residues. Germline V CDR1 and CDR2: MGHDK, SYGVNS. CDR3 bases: TGTGCCAGCAGTGCCCAACGGGGGGGGCAAGATTCACCCCTCCACTTT. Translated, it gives CASSAQRGGQDSPLHF.

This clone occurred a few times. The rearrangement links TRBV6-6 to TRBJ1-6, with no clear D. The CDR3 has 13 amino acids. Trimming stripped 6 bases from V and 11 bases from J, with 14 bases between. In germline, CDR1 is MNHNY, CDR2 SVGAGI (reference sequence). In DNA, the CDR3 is TGTGCCAGCAGCCCCCAGGTGGTTGCACCCCTCCACTTT. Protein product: CASSPQVVAPLHF.

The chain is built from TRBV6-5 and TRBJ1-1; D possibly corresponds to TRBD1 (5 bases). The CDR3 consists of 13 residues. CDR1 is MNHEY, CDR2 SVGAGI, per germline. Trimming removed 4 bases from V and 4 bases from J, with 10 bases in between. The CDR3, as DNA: TGTGCCAGCAGTTCGGACAACCCCACTGAAGCTTTCTTT. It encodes CASSSDNPTEAFF.

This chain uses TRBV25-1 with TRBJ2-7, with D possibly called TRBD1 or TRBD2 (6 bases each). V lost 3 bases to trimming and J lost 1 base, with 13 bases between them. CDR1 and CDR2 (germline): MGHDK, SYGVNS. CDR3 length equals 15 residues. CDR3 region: CASSDRRGNSYEQYF. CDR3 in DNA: TGTGCCAGCAGTGATCGGAGGGGGAATTCCTACGAGCAGTACTTC.

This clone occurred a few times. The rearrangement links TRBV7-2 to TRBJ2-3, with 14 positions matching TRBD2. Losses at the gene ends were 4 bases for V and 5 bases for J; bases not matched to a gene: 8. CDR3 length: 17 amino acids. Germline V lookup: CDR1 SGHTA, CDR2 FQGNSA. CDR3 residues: CASSSLMGLAGVDTQYF. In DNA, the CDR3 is TGTGCCAGCAGCTCACTGATGGGACTAGCGGGGGTAGATACGCAGTATTTT.